This record covers a single T cell receptor beta chain. The antigen is not known. In germline, CDR1 is SEHNR, CDR2 FQNEAQ (reference sequence). CDR3 length equals 13 residues. With 5 bases clipped from V and 5 bases from J, the junction kept 5 bases outside the gene matches. The data were obtained in a study of cytomegalovirus exposure and HLA in healthy donors. Findings of the study overall: Among TCR sequences, most were rare, though some public TCRs appeared in many donors.

Profiling relied on immunoSEQ multiplex PCR, and the TCRdb table lists in-frame clones only, not all of them. Here the sample spans approximately 120,000 clones, around 94% being singletons. Donors were drawn from the approximately 130-subject validation cohort, separate from the approximately 680-subject first cohort. The material sequenced was PBMCs. This clonotype originated in a woman under 30 in good health and CMV-seronegative. The chain has TRBV7-9 and TRBJ2-7; 8 bases map to TRBD1. CDR3 nucleotides: TGTGCCAGCAGCCGACAGGGGATCCACGAGCAGTACTTC. Translation: CASSRQGIHEQYF.